These 31 T cell receptor beta chains share one sample of origin, sequenced in a study of shared clonotypes between healthy human individuals. The data were produced by immunoSEQ multiplex PCR, yet TCRdb's version contains in-frame clones alone and is incomplete. The sample has nearly 500,000 clones, 70% to 80% seen once. The material sequenced was PBMCs. These receptors originate from a woman aged 40 to 50 in good health. Some clones in this sample may be carry-over from other donors' samples.

This chain uses TRBV6-5 with TRBJ2-1, with no clear D. Germline loops: CDR1 MNHEY, CDR2 SVGAGI. V lost 0 bases and J lost 7, with 10 bases in between. There are 14 residues in the CDR3. This CDR3 reads CASSYSSQANEQFF. In DNA, the CDR3 is TGTGCCAGCAGTTACTCGAGCCAGGCGAATGAGCAGTTCTTC.

The V gene is TRBV6-6, the J gene TRBJ1-2; D is possibly TRBD1 (6 bases). There are 14 residues in the CDR3. The V gene's germline CDR1 is MNHNY and CDR2 SVGAGI (reference sequence). V dropped 7 bases and J dropped 4 bases, with 16 bases sitting between them. In nucleotides, the CDR3 is TGTGCCAGCACCCGACAGGAGCTGGGCTATGGCTACACCTTC. Amino acid sequence: CASTRQELGYGYTF.

The chain is built from TRBV30 and TRBJ2-2; 8 bases are shared with TRBD1. V lost 3 bases and J lost 5; bases outside the gene matches: 5. Germline CDR1 GTSNPN, CDR2 SVGIG (reference sequence). CDR3 length: 14 residues. The CDR3 is CAWRPGGKTGELFF. The CDR3 DNA reads as TGTGCCTGGAGGCCAGGGGGCAAAACCGGGGAGCTGTTTTTT.

The chain carries TRBV2 and TRBJ2-2, with 7 bases fitting TRBD1. This CDR3 contains 14 residues. Germline V lookup: CDR1 SNHLY, CDR2 FYNNEI. The V gene end was trimmed by 10 bases and the J gene end by 1 base; junction bases not matched to a gene: 6. The CDR3 DNA reads as TGTGCCAACCGACAGGGCGAGAACACCGGGGAGCTGTTTTTT. Residues: CANRQGENTGELFF.

The chain uses TRBV25-1 and TRBJ2-1, with D tentatively TRBD2 (6 bases). The CDR3 is 15 residues long. Germline V gene lookup returns CDR1 MGHDK and CDR2 SYGVNS. The ends were cut back, 6 bases at V and 0 bases at J, with 12 bases in the middle. In nucleotides, the CDR3 is TGTGCCAGCAGAAAAACTAGCTACTCCTACAATGAGCAGTTCTTC. Its translation is CASRKTSYSYNEQFF. The whole variable domain, remainder taken from reference TRBV25-1 and TRBJ2-1, is EADIYQTPRYLVIGTGKKITLECSQTMGHDKMYWYQQDPGMELHLIHYSYGVNSTEKGDLSSESTVSRIRTEHFPLTLESARPSHTSQYLCASRKTSYSYNEQFFGPGTRLTVL.

This clone turned up a few times. The sample has other DNA sequences that encode this CDR3 too. The V and J genes are TRBV7-3 and TRBJ2-2; D unresolved. Germline CDR1 and CDR2: SGHTA and FQGTGA. The CDR3 is 14 amino acids. V gave up 4 bases and J gave up 3 bases, with 9 bases separating them. CDR3 sequence: CASSSRSYTGELFF. CDR3 nucleotide sequence: TGTGCCAGCAGCTCAAGGTCATACACCGGGGAGCTGTTTTTT.

V is TRBV6-5 and J is TRBJ2-5; D is possibly TRBD1 (6 bases). CDR3 length equals 15 residues. Germline values: CDR1 MNHEY, CDR2 SVGAGI. Trimming shortened V by 4 bases and J by 5 bases, and 17 bases separated the two germline ends. The CDR3 sequence is CASSSRGRSGETQYF. The CDR3 bases are TGTGCCAGCAGTTCCAGGGGCCGTTCGGGGGAGACCCAGTACTTC.

This clone was found a few times. The V and J genes are TRBV29-1 and TRBJ1-2, with TRBD1 as a possible D gene (5 bases). Trimming took off 6 bases at V and 8 bases at J, with 16 bases between the two ends. Per the germline V gene, CDR1 is SQVTM and CDR2 is ANQGSEA. The CDR3 runs to 12 residues. This chain's CDR3 is CSVTSGTRGYTF. The CDR3 DNA sequence: TGCAGCGTAACCTCAGGGACTCGGGGCTACACCTTC.

The chain joins TRBV19 to TRBJ1-2; D gene ambiguous. Germline CDR1 is LNHDA and CDR2 is SQIVND (reference sequence). V shed 1 base and J shed 1 base, with 13 bases lying between them. The CDR3 has 16 residues. The chain's CDR3 is CASSIGSTRNNYGYTF. CDR3 nucleotides: TGTGCCAGTAGTATAGGATCGACTCGGAATAACTATGGCTACACCTTC.

The CDR3: CASRPPGSREQYF. The DNA for the CDR3 is TGTGCCAGCAGACCCCCGGGGAGCCGCGAGCAGTACTTC. This sequence joins TRBV28 and TRBJ2-7; D may be TRBD2 (5 bases). The V gene lost 6 bases and the J gene lost 6 bases, with 15 bases spanning the gap. This CDR3 contains 13 residues. CDR1 MDHEN and CDR2 SYDVKM come from the germline V gene. Using reference TRBV28 and TRBJ2-7 for the parts outside the CDR3, the full variable domain is DVKVTQSSRYLVKRTGEKVFLECVQDMDHENMFWYRQDPGLGLRLIYFSYDVKMKEKGDIPEGYSVSREKKERFSLILESASTNQTSMYLCASRPPGSREQYFGPGTRLTVT.

The V call is TRBV30, the J call TRBJ1-3; D not certain. The germline CDR1 and CDR2 sequences are GTSNPN and SVGIG (reference sequence). V lost 7 bases and J lost 2, with 12 bases in between. This CDR3 has 13 amino acids. The CDR3 DNA reads TGTGCCTTCGGCACTTCCCCTGGAAACACCATATATTTT. Encoded protein: CAFGTSPGNTIYF.

The V gene is TRBV18, the J gene TRBJ1-1; no clear D. This CDR3 region has 14 residues. The ends were cut back, 3 bases at V and 4 bases at J, with 12 bases in the middle. Germline assignment: CDR1 KGHSH and CDR2 LQKENI. CDR3 residues: CASSPDGVGTEAFF. CDR3 nucleotide sequence: TGTGCCAGCTCACCCGACGGGGTGGGCACTGAAGCTTTCTTT.

This clone was counted many times. This specimen includes other DNA sequences encoding the same CDR3. V gene TRBV30 combines with J gene TRBJ1-6; no clear D. The germline V gene has CDR1 GTSNPN and CDR2 SVGIG (reference sequence). The CDR3 totals 13 residues. The ends were cut back, 3 bases at V and 0 bases at J, with 3 bases in the middle. The CDR3 DNA sequence: TGTGCCTGGAGGGGCTCCTATAATTCACCCCTCCACTTT. Protein: CAWRGSYNSPLHF.

About this clone: A read error may account for a junction end that differs from germline. The V call is TRBV28, the J call TRBJ2-1; TRBD2 is a possible D gene (5 bases). The length of the CDR3 is 13 residues. Germline-derived CDR1 and CDR2 are MDHEN and SYDVKM. In DNA, the CDR3 is TGTGCCAGCAGTACTAGTTCCTTCAATGAGCAGTTCTTC. Its translation: CASSTSSFNEQFF.

The rearrangement joins TRBV5-1 to TRBJ2-1, with 9 bases lining up with TRBD2. V lost 4 bases, J lost 10 bases, and 15 bases stayed unmatched. The CDR3 length is 16 residues. Germline V gives CDR1 SGHRS, CDR2 YFSETQ. The CDR3 DNA sequence: TGCGCCAGCAGCCCCATTTGGGCTTCCGCGGGAGGGGAGCAGTTCTTC. Translating gives CASSPIWASAGGEQFF.

The V and J genes are TRBV5-4 and TRBJ2-1; 7 nucleotides line up with TRBD1. Per the germline V gene, CDR1 is SGHNT and CDR2 is YYREEE (reference sequence). The CDR3 has 16 amino acids. The J segment lost 2 bases and the V segment lost 0 bases, leaving 5 bases of the junction unmatched. CDR3: CASSLAGGNTYNEQFF. The DNA of the CDR3 is TGTGCCAGCAGCTTGGCAGGGGGTAACACCTACAATGAGCAGTTCTTC.

The V gene is TRBV5-1, the J gene TRBJ1-1, with 8 bases matching TRBD1. The V segment lost 7 bases and the J segment 1 base; nucleotides outside the gene matches: 9. This CDR3 has 15 amino acids. CDR1 is SGHRS, CDR2 YFSETQ, per germline. In nucleotides, the CDR3 is TGCGCCAGCTTCGACAGGGGAGCCTCGAACACTGAAGCTTTCTTT. This encodes CASFDRGASNTEAFF.

This sequence joins TRBV27 and TRBJ2-2; tentatively, D is TRBD2 (6 bases). The CDR3 covers 18 residues. Germline V gene lookup returns CDR1 MNHEY and CDR2 SMNVEV (reference sequence). The germline V and J ends were trimmed by 1 base and 5 bases, with 20 bases remaining between them. CDR3 sequence (DNA): TGTGCCAGCAGTTTATATATTATGGGGGGAGATTGGACCGGGGAGCTGTTTTTT. Translating gives CASSLYIMGGDWTGELFF.

The chain joins TRBV2 to TRBJ1-5; the match to TRBD1 covers 8 bases. Trimming took 4 bases from V and 4 from J; bases not matched to a gene: 6. CDR1 is SNHLY and CDR2 is FYNNEI in the germline V gene. CDR3 size: 15 residues. CDR3 in amino acids: CASSAGRQGNQPQHF. The CDR3 nucleotides are TGTGCCAGCAGTGCCGGGAGACAGGGGAATCAGCCCCAGCATTTT.

The chain combines TRBV19 with TRBJ1-1; weak D call: TRBD1 (6 bases). Trimming removed 4 bases from V and 4 bases from J, with 28 bases in between. CDR1 is LNHDA and CDR2 is SQIVND in the germline V gene (reference sequence). The CDR3 is 19 residues long. CDR3 loop: CASSTPVFRGRKLGTEAFF. The DNA for the CDR3 is TGTGCCAGTAGTACACCCGTATTCAGGGGCCGCAAGCTTGGCACTGAAGCTTTCTTT.

This clone has just a few counts. V gene TRBV29-1 combines with J gene TRBJ1-1; TRBD1 matches at 9 bases. The CDR3 has 11 amino acids. Germline CDR1 reads SQVTM; CDR2 reads ANQGSEA. Losses at the gene ends were 6 bases for V and 10 bases for J; bases not matched to a gene: 6. The CDR3 DNA is TGCAGCGTCCATGACAGGGGGGTAGCTTTCTTT. Amino acid sequence: CSVHDRGVAFF.

The J gene is TRBJ1-2, the V gene TRBV15; a possible D gene is TRBD1 (5 bases). This CDR3 comprises 15 residues. The V gene's germline CDR1 is LNHNV and CDR2 YYDKDF (reference sequence). Trimming left V 4 bases short and J 7 bases short, with 19 bases between. The DNA of the CDR3 is TGTGCCACCAGCAACAATAAGGGCTTGAGGGGTGGCTACACCTTC. Protein product: CATSNNKGLRGGYTF.

The chain is built from TRBV7-2 and TRBJ2-2; D ambiguous. The CDR3 runs 14 residues. V lost 5 bases and J lost 3, with 10 bases in between. Germline CDR1 is SGHTA and CDR2 is FQGNSA. The CDR3 nucleotides read TGTGCCAGCAGCACTCAGGTCGACACCGGGGAGCTGTTTTTT. Its translation: CASSTQVDTGELFF.

This chain uses TRBV7-2 with TRBJ2-5; D is unresolved. Trimming left V 5 bases short and J 5 bases short, with 6 bases between. The CDR3 extends over 11 amino acids. The germline CDR1 and CDR2 sequences are SGHTA and FQGNSA. The CDR3 sequence is CASSTRETQYF. CDR3 DNA sequence: TGTGCCAGCAGCACCAGGGAGACCCAGTACTTC.

The CDR3 loop reads CASSREAGQETQYF. In nucleotides, the CDR3 is TGTGCCAGCAGCAGAGAGGCGGGCCAAGAGACCCAGTACTTC. V is TRBV11-3 and J is TRBJ2-5, with a weak D call TRBD2 (5 bases). The germline V and J ends were trimmed by 5 bases and 1 base, with 11 bases remaining between them. Germline CDR1 and CDR2: SGHNT and YENEEA. The CDR3 runs 14 residues.

The chain uses TRBV5-1 and TRBJ2-7, with TRBD2 as a possible D gene (5 bases). CDR3 length: 15 amino acids. Per germline, CDR1 SGHRS and CDR2 YFSETQ. V was shortened by 0 bases and J by 5 bases, with 15 bases between the two germline ends. CDR3 bases: TGCGCCAGCAGCTTGGGAGGGCTCTCGGCCCACGAGCAGTACTTC. Translation: CASSLGGLSAHEQYF.

The chain joins TRBV2 to TRBJ1-2; perhaps TRBD1 as D (6 bases). CDR1 is SNHLY, CDR2 FYNNEI, per germline. CDR3 size: 13 residues. Between the trimmed V and J ends, which lost 4 bases and 7 bases, there was a span of 13 bases. This chain's CDR3 is CASSATGYSGYTF. The DNA of the CDR3 is TGTGCCAGCAGTGCGACAGGTTACAGTGGCTACACCTTC.

The CDR3 protein is CASSLKRRTSGSDIQYF. The CDR3 DNA follows: TGTGCCAGCAGCTTAAAGCGCAGGACTAGCGGGAGTGACATTCAGTACTTC. V usage is TRBV11-1 and J usage is TRBJ2-4; 13 bases fit TRBD2. The CDR3 is 17 amino acids. The ends lost 2 bases at V and 8 bases at J; junction bases unmatched: 9. CDR1 and CDR2 from the germline V gene are SGHAT and FQDESV (reference sequence). The whole variable domain, remainder taken from reference TRBV11-1 and TRBJ2-4, is EAEVAQSPRYKITEKSQAVAFWCDPISGHATLYWYRQILGQGPELLVQFQDESVVDDSQLPKDRFSAERLKGVDSTLKIQPAELGDSAMYLCASSLKRRTSGSDIQYFGAGTRLSVL.

The chain links TRBV7-9 to TRBJ2-7; D is undetermined. Trimming pared 3 bases from V and 2 bases from J, leaving 11 bases between. Germline V gene sequence: CDR1 SEHNR, CDR2 FQNEAQ (reference sequence). The CDR3 totals 14 residues. The CDR3: CASSFGRLTYEQYF. In DNA form, the CDR3 reads TGTGCCAGCAGCTTCGGGCGGTTGACCTACGAGCAGTACTTC.

V gene TRBV29-1 combines with J gene TRBJ2-3, with TRBD2 identical over 9 bases. The CDR3 length is 12 residues. Trimming took 7 bases from V and 1 from J; bases not matched to a gene: 0. Looked up from germline, CDR1 is SQVTM and CDR2 is ANQGSEA. CDR3 in DNA: TGCAGCGGGACTAGCGGCACAGATACGCAGTATTTT. The encoded protein is CSGTSGTDTQYF.

Regarding this clone: This likely came from a read error, as a far larger clone is one base away. Within the sample, other DNA sequences also encode this same CDR3. The chain is built from TRBV30 and TRBJ2-2; 11 bases map to TRBD2. CDR3 size: 17 residues. The germline gives CDR1 GTSNPN, CDR2 SVGIG (reference sequence). After removal of 7 bases from V and 5 bases from J, the junction contained 15 bases not matched to a gene. The CDR3 is CASNPTSGMVRTGELFF. The CDR3 DNA reads as TGTGCCTCAAACCCGACTAGCGGGATGGTTCGTACCGGGGAGCTGTTTTTT.